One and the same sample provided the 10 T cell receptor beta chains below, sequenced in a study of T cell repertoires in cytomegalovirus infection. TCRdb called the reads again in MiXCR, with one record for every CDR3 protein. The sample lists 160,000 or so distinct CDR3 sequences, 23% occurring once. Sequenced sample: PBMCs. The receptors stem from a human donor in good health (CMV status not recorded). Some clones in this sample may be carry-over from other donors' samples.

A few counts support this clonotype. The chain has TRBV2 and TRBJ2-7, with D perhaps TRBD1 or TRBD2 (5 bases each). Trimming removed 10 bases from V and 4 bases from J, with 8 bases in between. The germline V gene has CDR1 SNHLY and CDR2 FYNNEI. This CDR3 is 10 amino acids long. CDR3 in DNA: TGTGCCACGAGGGGATACGAGCAGTACTTC. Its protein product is CATRGYEQYF.

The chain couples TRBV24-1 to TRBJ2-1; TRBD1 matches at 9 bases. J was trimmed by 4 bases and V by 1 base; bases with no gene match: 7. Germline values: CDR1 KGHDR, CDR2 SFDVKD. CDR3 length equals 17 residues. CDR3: CATSDFVGQGLYNEQFF. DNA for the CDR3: TGTGCCACCAGTGATTTCGTGGGACAGGGCCTATACAATGAGCAGTTCTTC.

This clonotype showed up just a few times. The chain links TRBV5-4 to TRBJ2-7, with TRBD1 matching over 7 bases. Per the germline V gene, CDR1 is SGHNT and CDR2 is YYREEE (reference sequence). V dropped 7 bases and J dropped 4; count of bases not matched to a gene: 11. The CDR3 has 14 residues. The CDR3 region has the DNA TGTGCCAGCTCGGACGGACAGGATCCTTACGAGCAGTACTTC. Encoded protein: CASSDGQDPYEQYF.

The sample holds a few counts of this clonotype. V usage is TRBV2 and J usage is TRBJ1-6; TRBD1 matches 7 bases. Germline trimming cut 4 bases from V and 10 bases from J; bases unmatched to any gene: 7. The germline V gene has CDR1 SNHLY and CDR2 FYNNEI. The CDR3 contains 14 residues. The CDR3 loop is CASSGGRGRSPLHF. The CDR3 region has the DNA TGTGCCAGCAGTGGCGGCAGGGGGAGGTCACCCCTCCACTTT. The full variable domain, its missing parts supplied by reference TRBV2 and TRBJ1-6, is EPEVTQTPSHQVTQMGQEVILRCVPISNHLYFYWYRQILGQKVEFLVSFYNNEISEKSEIFDDQFSVERPDGSNFTLKIRSTKLEDSAMYFCASSGGRGRSPLHFGNGTRLTVT.

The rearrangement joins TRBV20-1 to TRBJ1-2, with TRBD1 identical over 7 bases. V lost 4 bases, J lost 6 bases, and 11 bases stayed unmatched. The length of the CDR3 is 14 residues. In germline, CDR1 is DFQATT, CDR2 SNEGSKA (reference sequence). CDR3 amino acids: CSATSMTGIHGYTF. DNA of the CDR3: TGCAGTGCTACGTCGATGACAGGGATCCATGGCTACACCTTC.

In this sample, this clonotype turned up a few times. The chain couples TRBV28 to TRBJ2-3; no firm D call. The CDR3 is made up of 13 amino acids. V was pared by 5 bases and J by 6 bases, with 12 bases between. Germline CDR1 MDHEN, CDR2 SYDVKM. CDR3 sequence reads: CASSQAGRDTQYF. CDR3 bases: TGTGCCAGCAGTCAGGCCGGTCGGGATACGCAGTATTTT. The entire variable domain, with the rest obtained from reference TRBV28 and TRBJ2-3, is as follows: DVKVTQSSRYLVKRTGEKVFLECVQDMDHENMFWYRQDPGLGLRLIYFSYDVKMKEKGDIPEGYSVSREKKERFSLILESASTNQTSMYLCASSQAGRDTQYFGPGTRLTVL.

The DNA of the CDR3 is TGTGCCAGCAGTCTAGCCCCTAGGACAGGGGAAGGCGAGCAGTACTTC. Residues: CASSLAPRTGEGEQYF. The rearrangement joins TRBV2 to TRBJ2-7; 9 bases fit TRBD1. Germline assignment: CDR1 SNHLY and CDR2 FYNNEI. Trimming removed 5 bases from V and 6 bases from J; junction bases left unmatched: 14. There are 16 residues in the CDR3. The whole variable domain, remainder taken from reference TRBV2 and TRBJ2-7, is EPEVTQTPSHQVTQMGQEVILRCVPISNHLYFYWYRQILGQKVEFLVSFYNNEISEKSEIFDDQFSVERPDGSNFTLKIRSTKLEDSAMYFCASSLAPRTGEGEQYFGPGTRLTVT.

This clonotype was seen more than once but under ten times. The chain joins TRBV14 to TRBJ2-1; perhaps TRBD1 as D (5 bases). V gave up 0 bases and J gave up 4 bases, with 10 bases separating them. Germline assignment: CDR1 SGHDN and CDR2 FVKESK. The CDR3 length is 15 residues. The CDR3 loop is CASSQDRSGYNEQFF. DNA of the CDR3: TGTGCCAGCAGCCAAGATCGGTCAGGGTACAATGAGCAGTTCTTC.

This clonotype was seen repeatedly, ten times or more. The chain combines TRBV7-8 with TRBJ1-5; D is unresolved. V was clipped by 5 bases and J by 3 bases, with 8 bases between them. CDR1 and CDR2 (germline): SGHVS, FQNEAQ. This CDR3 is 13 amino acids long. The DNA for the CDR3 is TGTGCCAGCAGCCTCAGGTCCAATCAGCCCCAGCATTTT. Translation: CASSLRSNQPQHF. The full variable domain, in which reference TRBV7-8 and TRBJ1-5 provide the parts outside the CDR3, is GAGVSQSPRYKVAKRGQDVALRCDPISGHVSLFWYQQALGQGPEFLTYFQNEAQLDKSGLPSDRFFAERPEGSVSTLKIQRTQQEDSAVYLCASSLRSNQPQHFGDGTRLSIL.

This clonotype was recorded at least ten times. CDR3 protein: CASSPTSGGTDTQYF. For the CDR3, the DNA is TGTGCCAGCAGTCCGACTAGCGGGGGGACAGATACGCAGTATTTT. The genes are TRBV7-2 and TRBJ2-3, with 13 bases identical to TRBD2. V lost 6 bases to trimming and J lost 3 bases; unmatched junction nucleotides: 3. The CDR3 runs 15 residues. Germline V gives CDR1 SGHTA, CDR2 FQGNSA.